The rows below give T cell receptor beta chains drawn from one sample of a study of breast tumors, draining lymph nodes, adjacent tissues. TCRdb called the multiplex PCR reads again in MiXCR, with one record for every CDR3 protein. This table has about 180,000 distinct CDR3 sequences, 30% to 35% appearing once. Specimen: axillary lymph node tissue. These receptors were obtained from a female donor with breast cancer. Some clones in this sample may be carry-over from other donors' samples. CDR3s include the opening cysteine and the closing phenylalanine or tryptophan. Fields, in order: CDR3 protein, CDR3 DNA, J gene, D gene, V gene, clone size. A D gene is named only where the DNA matches it firmly. Rows may omit the clone size; those that give it use once, few, many or a size class.

CASSLVDEQFF TGTGCCAGCAGCTTAGTGGATGAGCAGTTCTTC TRBJ2-1 NA TRBV7-9 many
CSARVRGWRQFF TGCAGCGCCAGGGTCAGGGGATGGAGGCAGTTCTTC TRBJ2-1 NA TRBV29-1 NA
CASSQLTGTGSYSNQPQHF TGTGCCAGCAGCCAACTCACCGGGACAGGGTCTTATAGCAATCAGCCCCAGCATTTT TRBJ1-5 TRBD1 TRBV4-2 many
CASSVRLGLAAIQYF TGTGCCAGCAGCGTTCGTTTGGGACTAGCGGCTATTCAGTACTTC TRBJ2-4 TRBD2 TRBV11-2 few
CASSQTGVREKLFF TGTGCCAGCAGCCAAACAGGGGTACGGGAAAAACTGTTTTTT TRBJ1-4 TRBD1 TRBV2 many
CSARGGSLAALEQYF TGCAGTGCTAGAGGGGGCAGTTTAGCGGCACTCGAGCAGTACTTC TRBJ2-7 NA TRBV20-1 NA
CASSLGRTGGNQPQHF TGTGCCAGCAGCTTAGGCCGGACAGGTGGCAATCAGCCCCAGCATTTT TRBJ1-5 TRBD1 TRBV13 NA
CSVALGKGGAFGYTF TGCAGCGTCGCCCTAGGGAAAGGGGGCGCTTTTGGCTACACCTTC TRBJ1-2 TRBD1 TRBV20-1 NA
CASSAGQANQPQHF TGTGCCAGCAGCGCCGGACAGGCCAACCAGCCCCAGCATTTT TRBJ1-5 TRBD1 TRBV7-8 many
CASSGQGLRGTEAFF TGTGCCAGCAGTGGACAGGGACTGAGGGGCACTGAAGCTTTCTTT TRBJ1-1 TRBD1 TRBV2 few
CASSFPWTENQPQHF TGTGCCAGCAGTTTCCCGTGGACAGAAAATCAGCCCCAGCATTTT TRBJ1-5 NA TRBV28 NA
CASSIAYQETQYF TGTGCCAGTAGTATAGCCTACCAAGAGACCCAGTACTTC TRBJ2-5 NA TRBV19 many
CASSLGGHLNTEAFF TGTGCCAGCAGCTTGGGTGGACACCTGAACACTGAAGCTTTCTTT TRBJ1-1 NA TRBV7-2 NA
CASSSGLAGGYF TGTGCTAGCAGCTCGGGACTAGCGGGGGGGTACTTC TRBJ2-5 TRBD2 TRBV7-7 NA
CASSFTGLISYNEQFF TGTGCCAGCAGCTTTACGGGGCTGATCTCCTACAATGAGCAGTTCTTC TRBJ2-1 NA TRBV7-2 many
CSAVGGRSTDTQYF TGCAGTGCCGTAGGCGGGAGGAGCACAGATACGCAGTATTTT TRBJ2-3 TRBD2 TRBV20-1 NA
CSARVGGEPYNSPLHF TGCAGTGCTAGAGTCGGGGGGGAACCCTATAATTCACCCCTCCACTTT TRBJ1-6 NA TRBV20-1 many
CASSPLHGTSYNEQLF TGTGCCAGCTCACCCCTCCACGGAACCTCCTACAATGAGCAGCTCTTC TRBJ2-1 NA TRBV18 NA
CASSLGTYLMEPQHF TGTGCCAGCAGTTTGGGGACTTACCTCATGGAGCCCCAGCATTTT TRBJ1-5 NA TRBV12-3/TRBV12-4 many
CASSQLGQGPDGYTF TGTGCCAGCAGCCAACTCGGACAGGGGCCGGATGGCTACACCTTC TRBJ1-2 TRBD1 TRBV4-2 many
CANSEQGYNGQFF TGTGCCAACAGTGAACAGGGCTACAATGGGCAGTTCTTC TRBJ2-1 NA TRBV25-1 NA
CASKSFHNYGYTF TGCGCCAGCAAGTCCTTTCATAACTATGGCTACACCTTC TRBJ1-2 NA TRBV10-1 many
CSASGVGGGTYNEQFF TGCAGTGCTAGCGGGGTAGGTGGGGGGACCTACAATGAGCAGTTCTTC TRBJ2-1 NA TRBV20-1 many
CASSVNGQVGRTDTQYF TGTGCCAGCAGTGTGAATGGACAGGTCGGGAGGACAGATACGCAGTATTTT TRBJ2-3 NA TRBV2 NA
CSASARGRRGYTF TGCAGTGCTAGTGCCCGGGGCCGTCGTGGCTACACCTTC TRBJ1-2 NA TRBV20-1 many
CASSGQGVQPQHF TGTGCCAGCAGCGGACAGGGGGTTCAGCCCCAGCATTTT TRBJ1-5 TRBD1 TRBV7-9 NA
CASSYVDRDYGYTF TGTGCCAGCAGTTACGTGGACAGGGACTATGGCTACACCTTC TRBJ1-2 TRBD1 TRBV6-6 many
CASRPGQGASYNSPLHF TGCGCCAGCAGACCGGGACAGGGGGCGTCCTATAATTCACCCCTCCACTTT TRBJ1-6 TRBD1 TRBV10-2 many
CASSYSRQGNSPLHF TGTGCCAGCAGTTACTCGCGGCAGGGTAATTCACCCCTCCACTTT TRBJ1-6 NA TRBV6-5 many
CACSQGRQVERWVTYGYTF TGTGCCTGCAGCCAAGGACGACAGGTGGAACGATGGGTAACCTATGGCTACACCTTC TRBJ1-2 NA TRBV3-1 NA
CSARGQYF TGCAGCGCCCGAGGGCAGTATTTT TRBJ2-3 NA TRBV29-1 NA
CASSIPGQLDEKLFF TGTGCCAGTAGTATTCCGGGACAGTTGGATGAAAAACTGTTTTTT TRBJ1-4 TRBD1 TRBV19 NA
CASRTSGRVSEQFF TGTGCCAGCAGAACTAGCGGGAGGGTTAGTGAGCAGTTCTTC TRBJ2-1 TRBD2 TRBV25-1 many
CASSTGASQEGYTF TGTGCCAGCAGTACCGGGGCCTCACAGGAGGGCTACACCTTC TRBJ1-2 NA TRBV6-1 few
CASSLAGTPGRAVF TGTGCCAGCAGTTTAGCAGGCACCCCGGGCCGGGCTGTCTTT TRBJ1-6 NA TRBV28 NA
CASSSSPASGSGEQYF TGTGCCAGCAGTTCCTCCCCGGCTAGCGGGAGCGGAGAGCAGTACTTC TRBJ2-7 TRBD2 TRBV12-3/TRBV12-4 many
CASSPTFHF TGTGCCAGCAGCCCCACCTTCCACTTT TRBJ1-6 NA TRBV11-2 once
CASSRDQEETQYF TGTGCCAGCAGTCGGGACCAAGAAGAGACCCAGTACTTC TRBJ2-5 NA TRBV6-5 NA
CASRRGQGGANEKLFF TGTGCCAGCAGGCGAGGACAGGGAGGGGCTAATGAAAAACTGTTTTTT TRBJ1-4 TRBD1 TRBV12-3/TRBV12-4 many
CASSVADSGVWETQYF TGTGCCAGCAGCGTCGCAGATAGCGGGGTTTGGGAGACCCAGTACTTC TRBJ2-5 TRBD2 TRBV9 many
CASSPGLNTEAFF TGTGCCAGCAGCCCCGGACTGAACACTGAAGCTTTCTTT TRBJ1-1 NA TRBV11-1 few
CSAPGLAGGDTQYF TGCAGTGCTCCGGGACTAGCGGGAGGAGATACGCAGTATTTT TRBJ2-3 TRBD2 TRBV20-1 many
CASSLGQGGSEPQYF TGTGCCAGCAGCTTGGGACAGGGAGGGAGTGAGCCCCAGTACTTC TRBJ2-5 TRBD1 TRBV7-9 once
CASSSTGNENTGELFF TGTGCCAGTAGTTCGACCGGGAACGAGAACACCGGGGAGCTGTTTTTT TRBJ2-2 NA TRBV19 NA
CASSQLENNEQFF TGTGCCAGCAGCCAACTAGAAAACAATGAGCAGTTCTTC TRBJ2-1 NA TRBV3-1 few